Included here is one T cell receptor (beta chain) sequence, with context. The antigen is unknown. Measured with immunoSEQ multiplex PCR; TCRdb has only the in-frame clones, and not every one. Seen here are 52,000 or so clones, about 83% observed once, and the top ten hold about 0.69%. Unmatched junction bases numbered 4, after V lost 3 bases and J lost 2 bases. There are 16 residues in the CDR3. CDR1 MNHNS and CDR2 SASEGT come from the germline V gene. The sample is drawn from a study of OX40 agonist ivuxolimab in advanced cancers. Overall study context: With a range of roughly 23 to 90, age averaged approximately 60 years, and around 83% were male. A history of anti-PD-1, anti-PD-L1 or anti-CTLA-4 therapy was acceptable, and about 37% had some. The study's findings and limits: The work left the antigen specificity of expanded peripheral T cells undetermined.

J is TRBJ2-5 and V is TRBV6-1; 12 bases map to TRBD1. This specimen consisted of CD4+ or CD8+ T cells sorted from blood, obtained in a trial of the OX40 agonist ivuxolimab. The receptor comes from an adult with an advanced solid tumor such as melanoma, head and neck, liver or kidney cancer. CDR3 DNA: TGTGCCAGCAGTGAGGGGACAGGGGGCTATCAAGAGACCCAGTACTTC. It specifies CASSEGTGGYQETQYF.